This T cell receptor beta chain comes out of a study of cytomegalovirus exposure and HLA in healthy donors. Study-wide points: When presence/absence was analysed, sequencing depth was taken to be roughly uniform across donors.

CDR1 and CDR2 (germline): SGHNT, YYREEE (reference sequence). V dropped 4 bases and J dropped 4; count of bases not matched to a gene: 7. The length of the CDR3 is 16 residues. With 60 Vbeta and 13 Jbeta primers, the PCR was carried out. Libraries were prepared by immunoSEQ multiplex PCR; TCRdb keeps only in-frame clonotypes and omits some of them. This sample contains approximately 210,000 clones. Points on this clone: The antigen remains undetermined.

The chain joins TRBV5-4 to TRBJ2-3; 12 bases fit TRBD2. This clonotype was sampled from a woman younger than 45 in good health and CMV-seropositive. The sequenced material came from PBMCs. In DNA, the CDR3 is TGTGCCAGCAGCGGGGCGGGACTAGCGGGCGCAGATACGCAGTATTTT. It specifies CASSGAGLAGADTQYF.